This is a list of T cell receptor beta chains from one sample in a study of radiotherapy plus CTLA-4 blockade in lung cancer. Profiling relied on immunoSEQ multiplex PCR, and the TCRdb table lists in-frame clones only, not all of them. The sample has 30,000 to 45,000 clones; approximately 77% are singletons. This specimen consisted of peripheral blood, obtained from a patient treated with radiotherapy plus ipilimumab. These receptor sequences come from a human donor with non-small cell lung cancer who had stable disease on radiotherapy plus ipilimumab. Each CDR3 is given with its conserved first and last residue. The D gene is left open where the match is weak. Size is omitted from some rows. Given values are once, few, many or a class for expanded clones.

>TRBV9|15|TRBJ1-1|.|.
CASSLLTDSNTEAFF
TGTGCCAGCAGCTTATTGACAGACTCGAACACTGAAGCTTTCTTT
>TRBV10-3|13|TRBJ1-1|.|.
CATRGLAGNEAFF
TGTGCCACTAGGGGCTTGGCAGGGAATGAAGCTTTCTTT
>TRBV5-1|13|TRBJ2-7|TRBD1|.
CASSPGQSYEQYF
TGCGCCAGCAGCCCGGGACAGTCCTACGAGCAGTACTTC
>TRBV29-1|14|TRBJ2-1|TRBD2|.
CSVVGTSGGWEQFF
TGCAGCGTTGTCGGGACTAGCGGGGGCTGGGAGCAGTTCTTC
>TRBV6-6|15|TRBJ2-1|TRBD1|.
CASSTQGASYNEQFF
TGTGCCAGCAGTACACAGGGGGCATCCTACAATGAGCAGTTCTTC
>TRBV5-1|17|TRBJ2-1|TRBD2|.
CASSLDLGGSAGNEQFF
TGCGCCAGCAGCTTGGACCTGGGGGGGTCTGCTGGCAATGAGCAGTTCTTC
>TRBV15|13|TRBJ2-2|TRBD1|.
CATSLTGVGELFF
TGTGCCACCAGCCTTACAGGGGTCGGGGAGCTGTTTTTT
>TRBV4-1|17|TRBJ2-2|TRBD1|.
CASSQTSRTGNTGELFF
TGCGCCAGCAGCCAGACATCACGGACAGGGAACACCGGGGAGCTGTTTTTT
>TRBV15|14|TRBJ1-6|.|once
CATSRGSYNSPLHF
TGTGCCACCAGCAGAGGGAGCTATAATTCACCCCTCCACTTT
>TRBV6-5|14|TRBJ1-1|TRBD1|.
CASIIGGQGGLAFF
TGTGCCAGCATTATAGGGGGACAGGGGGGTCTAGCTTTCTTT
>TRBV5-4|16|TRBJ2-2|TRBD2|.
CASSLGLAGNTGELFF
TGTGCCAGCAGTCTGGGACTAGCGGGGAACACCGGGGAGCTGTTTTTT
>TRBV5-1|14|TRBJ2-7|TRBD1|.
CASSLRDSSYEQYF
TGCGCCAGCAGCTTAAGGGACAGCTCCTACGAGCAGTACTTC
>TRBV5-1|16|TRBJ2-1|TRBD2|.
CASSPQRGGLYNEQFF
TGCGCCAGCAGTCCACAGCGGGGGGGCCTCTACAATGAGCAGTTCTTC